This T cell receptor beta chain is drawn from a study of blood T cell repertoires in COVID-19. The overall study: Donors in the United States, Italy and Spain gave samples during acute or convalescent COVID-19.

Recruitment covered about two dozen US areas and drew participants whose ages spanned roughly 18 to 90 years. Assignments of participants to cohorts depended upon their own reported clinical history. Produced via immunoSEQ multiplex PCR; TCRdb's table is partial and in-frame only. The sample lists 230,000 or so clones, 88% seen once, with approximately 15% in the top ten. The origin of this receptor is a woman aged 45-65 years with acute COVID-19. The source material was PBMCs or T cells enriched from blood (not recorded which).

The CDR3 DNA reads TGTGCCAGTAGCCCTGGGAGGGCCATCGTTCAAGAGACCCAGTACTTC. Encoded protein: CASSPGRAIVQETQYF. The chain employs TRBV19 and TRBJ2-5; 7 bases fit TRBD2. The CDR3 has 16 amino acids. Germline CDR1 LNHDA, CDR2 SQIVND (reference sequence). V lost 6 bases and J lost 2; bases outside the gene matches: 12.